Below, 27 T cell receptor beta chains from the same sample are listed, as sequenced in a study of monozygotic twins with inflammatory bowel disease. TCRdb reworked the 5' RACE reads into one entry per CDR3 protein, no DNA. The ten top clones account for about 2.6%, within a sample of nearly 450,000 distinct CDR3 sequences. Sequenced input: blood. These receptors all come from a human donor with ulcerative colitis or Crohn's disease, or a healthy co-twin of an affected twin (not recorded which).

The rearrangement uses TRBV2 and TRBJ1-5; TCRdb's D call of TRBD1 is untestable without DNA. This CDR3 spans 16 amino acids. The germline V gene has CDR1 SNHLY and CDR2 FYNNEI. The CDR3 sequence is CASSGPGQGISQPQHF.

The chain has TRBV7-9 and TRBJ2-1. The CDR3 is 14 amino acids. The V gene's germline CDR1 is SEHNR and CDR2 FQNEAQ (reference sequence). The CDR3 region is CASSSTHLYNEQFF.

This chain links TRBV29-1 with TRBJ2-5. This CDR3 has 13 residues. Germline V gene data show CDR1 as SQVTM and CDR2 as ANQGSEA. The CDR3 sequence is CSVEGVNQETQYF.

The gene calls are TRBV7-2 and TRBJ2-3; as DNA is missing, the TRBD2 call by TCRdb cannot be tested. The CDR3 runs 16 residues. The germline V gene encodes CDR1 SGHTA and CDR2 FQGNSA. This CDR3 is CASSFGLAGTTDTQYF.

This chain uses TRBV3-1 with TRBJ1-2; with no DNA, the TCRdb D assignment of TRBD1 cannot be verified. Germline V CDR1 and CDR2: LGHDT, YNNKEL (reference sequence). The CDR3 runs to 16 residues. The CDR3 sequence is CASSQASGARAHGYTF.

The CDR3 sequence: CASSDRDRVAYEQYF. The chain links TRBV2 to TRBJ2-7; without DNA, the TCRdb call of TRBD1 cannot be checked. Germline V gene sequence: CDR1 SNHLY, CDR2 FYNNEI. CDR3 length: 15 residues.

The rearrangement joins TRBV20-1 to TRBJ1-5. CDR1 DFQATT and CDR2 SNEGSKA come from the germline V gene (reference sequence). CDR3 length: 13 amino acids. CDR3 residues: CSARATLNQPQHF.

The CDR3 protein is CASSSGAGSWNEQFF. The chain combines TRBV11-1 with TRBJ2-1. Germline CDR1 and CDR2: SGHAT and FQDESV (reference sequence). The CDR3 runs to 15 residues.

The V call is TRBV3-1, the J call TRBJ2-6; TCRdb's D gene call, TRBD1, goes unchecked for lack of DNA. Germline CDR1 is LGHDT and CDR2 is YNNKEL (reference sequence). The CDR3 is made up of 18 amino acids. CDR3 loop: CASSPWTGKSSGANVLTF.

The rearrangement links TRBV4-2 to TRBJ2-7; TCRdb returns TRBD2, unconfirmable since there is no DNA. This CDR3 region has 16 residues. Germline lookup yields CDR1 LGHNA and CDR2 YNFKEQ. CDR3 sequence: CASSQDPGLQGYEQYF.

The chain employs TRBV10-3 and TRBJ1-2. In germline, CDR1 is ENHRY, CDR2 SYGVKD. There are 12 residues in the CDR3. CDR3 region: CAISDDPRSYTF.

This rearrangement joins TRBV6-5 to TRBJ2-2; TCRdb returns TRBD2, unconfirmable since there is no DNA. Germline V CDR1 and CDR2: MNHEY, SVGAGI. This CDR3 has 17 residues. This chain's CDR3 is CASSYEGVAGPPGELFF.

V and J are TRBV5-1 and TRBJ1-1; TCRdb names TRBD1, which stays unverified in the absence of DNA. This CDR3 region has 15 residues. Looked up from germline, CDR1 is SGHRS and CDR2 is YFSETQ. The CDR3 protein is CASSTLGGVDTEAFF.

V and J are TRBV20-1 and TRBJ2-7; TCRdb's D gene call, TRBD2, goes unchecked for lack of DNA. The CDR3 is 12 residues long. CDR1 is DFQATT and CDR2 is SNEGSKA in the germline V gene (reference sequence). The CDR3 reads CSAQERAAEQYF.

The rearrangement links TRBV20-1 to TRBJ1-1. Germline V CDR1 and CDR2: DFQATT, SNEGSKA (reference sequence). This CDR3 has 12 amino acids. The CDR3 loop is CSARWVNTEAFF.

This chain joins TRBV5-1 and TRBJ1-4. The V gene's germline CDR1 is SGHRS and CDR2 YFSETQ. The CDR3 covers 13 residues. The CDR3 protein is CASSLPLDGKLFF.

CDR3 sequence reads: CAISRQGQRAFF. The V and J genes are TRBV10-3 and TRBJ1-1; lacking DNA, the TRBD1 call made by TCRdb goes unchecked. The germline V gene encodes CDR1 ENHRY and CDR2 SYGVKD. The CDR3 runs to 12 residues.

The chain has TRBV18 and TRBJ1-1. The length of the CDR3 is 16 residues. Germline lookup yields CDR1 KGHSH and CDR2 LQKENI. CDR3: CASSPRQGAASPEAFF.

CDR3 loop: CASSLLGAGGNTEAFF. V usage is TRBV27 and J usage is TRBJ1-1; TCRdb gives TRBD1 as the D gene, but with no DNA this cannot be confirmed. Germline loops: CDR1 MNHEY, CDR2 SMNVEV (reference sequence). This CDR3 comprises 16 residues.

The rearrangement uses TRBV15 and TRBJ2-2. The CDR3 is 15 residues long. CDR1 is LNHNV and CDR2 is YYDKDF in the germline V gene (reference sequence). The CDR3 loop is CATSRERTDTGELFF.

The chain recombines TRBV6-1 with TRBJ2-1; the D call from TCRdb, TRBD1, cannot be confirmed without DNA. The germline CDR1 and CDR2 sequences are MNHNS and SASEGT. The CDR3 covers 18 residues. This CDR3 reads CASSRKLLGQALYNEQFF.

V and J are TRBV5-1 and TRBJ2-5. This CDR3 region has 12 residues. Per germline, CDR1 SGHRS and CDR2 YFSETQ. The CDR3 reads CASSLNWETQYF.

This sequence joins TRBV19 and TRBJ2-2; TCRdb designates TRBD1, a call that cannot be tested without DNA. This CDR3 spans 13 amino acids. The germline V gene has CDR1 LNHDA and CDR2 SQIVND (reference sequence). CDR3 sequence: CASSLPGTGELFF.

V gene TRBV9 combines with J gene TRBJ2-1; the TCRdb call, TRBD1, lacks DNA for checking. This CDR3 has 14 residues. From germline, CDR1 is SGDLS and CDR2 YYNGEE. The CDR3 region is CASSAPLRGDEQFF.

V gene TRBV5-1 combines with J gene TRBJ2-7; TCRdb selects TRBD2, and the lack of DNA leaves this call unchecked. CDR1 and CDR2 from the germline V gene are SGHRS and YFSETQ. The CDR3 is 14 residues long. The CDR3 loop reads CASMPGTSGNEQYF.

The V gene is TRBV10-3, the J gene TRBJ2-3; as DNA is missing, the TRBD1 call by TCRdb cannot be tested. CDR1 ENHRY and CDR2 SYGVKD come from the germline V gene. This CDR3 is 12 amino acids long. The CDR3 sequence: CATAAGGEFQYF.

The rearrangement links TRBV5-1 to TRBJ2-1; there is no DNA to check the TCRdb D call of TRBD2. The germline V gene encodes CDR1 SGHRS and CDR2 YFSETQ. This CDR3 spans 15 amino acids. The CDR3: CASSFEGGPGREQFF.